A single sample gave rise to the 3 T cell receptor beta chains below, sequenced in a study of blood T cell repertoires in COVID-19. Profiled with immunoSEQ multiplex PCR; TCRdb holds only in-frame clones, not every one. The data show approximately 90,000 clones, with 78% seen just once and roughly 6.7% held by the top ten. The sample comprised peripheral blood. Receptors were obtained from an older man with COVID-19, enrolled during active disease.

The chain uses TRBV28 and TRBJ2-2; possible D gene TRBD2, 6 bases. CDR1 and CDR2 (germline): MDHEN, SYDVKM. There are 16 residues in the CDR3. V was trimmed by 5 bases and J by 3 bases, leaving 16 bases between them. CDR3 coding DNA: TGTGCCAGCAGTCCGTCCGGGCGGGGCGACACCGGGGAGCTGTTTTTT. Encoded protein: CASSPSGRGDTGELFF.

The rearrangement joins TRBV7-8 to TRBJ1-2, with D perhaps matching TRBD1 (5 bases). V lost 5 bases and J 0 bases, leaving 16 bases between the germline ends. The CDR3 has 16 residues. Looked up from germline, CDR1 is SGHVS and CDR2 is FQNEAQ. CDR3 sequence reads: CASSPWRGRANYGYTF. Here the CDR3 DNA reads TGTGCCAGCAGCCCGTGGCGGGGGAGAGCTAACTATGGCTACACCTTC.

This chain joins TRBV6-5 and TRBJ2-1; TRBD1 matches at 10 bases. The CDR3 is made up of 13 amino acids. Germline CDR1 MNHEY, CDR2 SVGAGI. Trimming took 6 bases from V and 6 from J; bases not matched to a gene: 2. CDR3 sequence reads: CASRWTGGNEQFF. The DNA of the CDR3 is TGTGCCAGCAGGTGGACAGGGGGCAATGAGCAGTTCTTC.